The T cell receptor beta chain under discussion was sequenced for a study of beta chain features in type 1 diabetes. The wider study: Sorted cells examined across all samples numbered 100 million to 140 million. General observations from the study: Type 1 diabetes patients had fewer VDJ junction insertions and more deletions. TCRB CDR3 length was moderately but significantly reduced in all four CD4+ subsets of Type 1 diabetes patients.

Every bit of the isolated RNA underwent reverse transcription, so sequencing read expressed TCRB transcripts. An average of about 3.6 million reads was obtained for naive, central memory and regulatory T cell samples. The protocol was immunoSEQ multiplex PCR, while the TCRdb copy is restricted to in-frame clones and leaves out a portion. The data show hundreds of thousands of clones, about 14% seen once. In germline, CDR1 is SNHLY, CDR2 FYNNEI. This CDR3 region has 12 residues. V shed 5 bases and J shed 13 bases, with 15 bases lying between them. For this clone: Its specificity is unknown.

The chain employs TRBV2 and TRBJ2-1; D is perhaps TRBD2 (6 bases). This sequence originates from a man between 18 and 35 years old with type 1 diabetes. Sequencing was performed on naive CD4+ T cells from blood. CDR3 amino acids: CASSSTGVEQFF. Written as DNA, the CDR3 is TGTGCCAGCAGTTCGACGGGGGTCGAACAGTTCTTC.